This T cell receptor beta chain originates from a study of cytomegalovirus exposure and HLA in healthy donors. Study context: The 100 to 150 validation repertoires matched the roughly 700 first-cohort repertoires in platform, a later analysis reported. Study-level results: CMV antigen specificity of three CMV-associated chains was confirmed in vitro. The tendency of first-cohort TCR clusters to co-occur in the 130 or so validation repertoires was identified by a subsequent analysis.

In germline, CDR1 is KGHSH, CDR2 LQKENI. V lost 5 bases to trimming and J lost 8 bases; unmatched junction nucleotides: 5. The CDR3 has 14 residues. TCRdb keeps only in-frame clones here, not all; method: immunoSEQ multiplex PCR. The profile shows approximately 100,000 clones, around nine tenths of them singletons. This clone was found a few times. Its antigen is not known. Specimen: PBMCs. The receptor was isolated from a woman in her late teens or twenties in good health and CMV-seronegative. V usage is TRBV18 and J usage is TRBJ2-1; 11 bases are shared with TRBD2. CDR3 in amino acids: CASSIAGGRHEQFF. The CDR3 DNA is TGTGCCAGCTCAATAGCGGGGGGGCGGCATGAGCAGTTCTTC.